This T cell receptor beta chain was retrieved from a study of graft-versus-host responses after intestinal transplantation. On the study more broadly: Induction using anti-thymocyte globulin, followed by tacrolimus and steroids for about three years, was given to all recipients. Study results and caveats: After transplant, early declines in HvG clones were associated with peak levels of circulating GvH clones. The authors found GvH clones in recipient marrow, some appearing first in ileum or blood.

This CDR3 comprises 12 residues. V was pared by 6 bases and J by 4 bases, with 2 bases of the junction left unmatched. Per the germline V gene, CDR1 is SNHLY and CDR2 is FYNNEI. The protocol was immunoSEQ multiplex PCR, while the TCRdb copy is restricted to in-frame clones and leaves out a portion. The data hold about 120,000 clones, with roughly 93% observed a single time. On this clone itself: Its specificity is unknown.

The receptor comes from a human donor who received an intestinal transplant. The chain is built from TRBV2 and TRBJ2-7; TRBD2 matches 8 bases. Sequenced here: unstimulated CD4+ T cells sorted from spleen or lymph node cells, sampled before intestinal transplant. The CDR3 coding sequence is TGTGCCAGCAGCGGACTAGCTTACGAGCAGTACTTC. This encodes CASSGLAYEQYF.